The rows below give T cell receptor beta chains drawn from one sample of a study of blood T cells in healthy people across ages. One entry per CDR3 protein, called by TCRdb with MiXCR from the 5' RACE reads. The top ten clones hold 3% to 4.5% of a sample with about 800,000 distinct CDR3 sequences, 20% to 25% of them seen once. The sample also formed part of further work on T cells of mothers and their children.

Sequenced sample: blood. These receptors originate from a boy between 5 and 17 years old in good health. Both conserved end residues are trimmed from each CDR3. Clone size is stated in some rows and not others, as once, few, many or a class when expanded.

few | TRBV6-5 | ASRYRQGNSPLH
. | TRBV28 | ASVRWDRGYEQY
. | TRBV27 | ASAPWTSALNEQF
few | TRBV28 | ASSRTGGAWNEQF
few | TRBV7-9 | ASSTTQGGDEQY
. | TRBV7-6 | ASSTQGMRVYNEQF
. | TRBV19 | ASAPQRISGANVLT
. | TRBV7-2 | ASNTGTGQTEAF
few | TRBV4-3 | ASSQDHTGTYGYT
. | TRBV2 | ASTRNPTGELF
few | TRBV9 | ASSVGTSGSNEQF
few | TRBV30 | AWSVAGAYGYT
few | TRBV7-9 | ASSFGQPTNEKLF
. | TRBV6-1 | ASSEQFSGANVLT
few | TRBV14 | ASITHPGGETQY